Shown below are 20 T cell receptor beta chains from a single sample sequenced in a study of lymphopenia after photon versus proton radiotherapy. TCRdb keeps only in-frame clones here, not all; method: immunoSEQ multiplex PCR. The sample gives 20,000 to 30,000 clones, 90% of which show up once; around 0.81% is in the top ten. The sample here was peripheral blood, taken from a patient treated with photon-based radiotherapy. The receptors were gathered from a woman in her 50s with cholangiocarcinoma.

The chain uses TRBV7-2 and TRBJ2-3; 11 bases agree with TRBD2. This CDR3 region has 16 residues. V was clipped by 1 base and J by 6 bases; unmatched bases: 6. CDR1 and CDR2 from the germline V gene are SGHTA and FQGNSA. CDR3 DNA: TGTGCCAGCAGCTTAGGGCTAGCGGGGGGACGTGATACGCAGTATTTT. Its translation: CASSLGLAGGRDTQYF.

The chain links TRBV7-2 to TRBJ1-5; TRBD1 agrees at 9 bases. V was clipped by 5 bases and J by 7 bases; unmatched bases: 6. The germline V gene encodes CDR1 SGHTA and CDR2 FQGNSA. This CDR3 has 14 amino acids. For the CDR3, the DNA is TGTGCCAGCAGCCCACAGGGGGCGAGGCAGCCCCAGCATTTT. Translation: CASSPQGARQPQHF. The entire variable domain, with the rest obtained from reference TRBV7-2 and TRBJ1-5, is as follows: GAGVSQSPSNKVTEKGKDVELRCDPISGHTALYWYRQSLGQGLEFLIYFQGNSAPDKSGLPSDRFSAERTGGSVSTLTIQRTQQEDSAVYLCASSPQGARQPQHFGDGTRLSIL.

This sequence joins TRBV11-2 and TRBJ2-6; D is perhaps TRBD2 (6 bases). CDR3 length: 15 amino acids. CDR1 and CDR2 from the germline V gene are SGHAT and FQNNGV. V was cut by 3 bases and J by 3 bases, with 9 bases left in between. This chain's CDR3 is CASSLRTIGANVLTF. Written as DNA, the CDR3 is TGTGCCAGCAGCTTGCGGACTATTGGGGCCAACGTCCTGACTTTC.

The chain has TRBV4-3 and TRBJ1-1, with a tentative D call TRBD1 (6 bases). The CDR3 contains 15 residues. Germline CDR1 LGHNA, CDR2 YSLEER. The V end lost 2 bases, the J end lost 1 base, and 11 bases lay between the germline ends. CDR3 DNA sequence: TGCGCCAGCAGCCAAACGGACAGAAGGAACACTGAAGCTTTCTTT. Encoded protein: CASSQTDRRNTEAFF.

V usage is TRBV28 and J usage is TRBJ2-1; no definite D call. CDR1 and CDR2 (germline): MDHEN, SYDVKM. This CDR3 has 17 residues. V dropped 1 base and J dropped 0 bases, with 13 bases sitting between them. The CDR3 here is CASSLFSSSSSYNEQFF. The CDR3 nucleotides read TGTGCCAGCAGTTTATTTAGTAGCTCGAGCTCCTACAATGAGCAGTTCTTC. Full variable domain (missing parts from reference TRBV28 and TRBJ2-1): DVKVTQSSRYLVKRTGEKVFLECVQDMDHENMFWYRQDPGLGLRLIYFSYDVKMKEKGDIPEGYSVSREKKERFSLILESASTNQTSMYLCASSLFSSSSSYNEQFFGPGTRLTVL.

This chain uses TRBV19 with TRBJ1-2, with 9 positions matching TRBD1. V shed 6 bases, J shed 4 bases, and the junction held 3 bases outside the gene matches. The CDR3 loop spans 13 amino acids. The V gene's germline CDR1 is LNHDA and CDR2 SQIVND (reference sequence). CDR3 sequence (DNA): TGTGCCAGTAGGGGGACAGGGACCTATGGCTACACCTTC. Translating it yields CASRGTGTYGYTF.

The rearrangement uses TRBV6-5 and TRBJ2-3; D ambiguous. The CDR3 covers 13 residues. CDR1 is MNHEY, CDR2 SVGAGI, per germline. The V gene lost 3 bases and the J gene lost 6 bases, with 10 bases spanning the gap. The CDR3 nucleotides are TGTGCCAGCAGTTATCGGAGCTCCGATACGCAGTATTTT. This encodes CASSYRSSDTQYF.

This clone was observed a handful of times. The chain joins TRBV7-8 to TRBJ1-2; D not resolved. This CDR3 is built from 14 residues. Germline V lookup: CDR1 SGHVS, CDR2 FQNEAQ. Trimming removed 1 base from V and 8 bases from J, with 14 bases in between. The CDR3 is CASSLDSRLEGYTF. The CDR3 DNA sequence: TGTGCCAGCAGCTTAGATAGCAGGCTAGAGGGCTACACCTTC. The full variable domain, with the rest looked up from reference TRBV7-8 and TRBJ1-2, is GAGVSQSPRYKVAKRGQDVALRCDPISGHVSLFWYQQALGQGPEFLTYFQNEAQLDKSGLPSDRFFAERPEGSVSTLKIQRTQQEDSAVYLCASSLDSRLEGYTFGSGTRLTVV.

The chain links TRBV10-3 to TRBJ1-2; D may be TRBD1 (6 bases). Trimming took off 0 bases at V and 3 bases at J, with 8 bases between the two ends. Germline-derived CDR1 and CDR2 are ENHRY and SYGVKD. This CDR3 comprises 14 residues. For the CDR3, the DNA is TGTGCCATCAGTGAGTCTCGACAGGACTATGGCTACACCTTC. Encoded protein: CAISESRQDYGYTF.

This chain joins TRBV2 and TRBJ2-1; 11 bases line up with TRBD1. Germline V gene data show CDR1 as SNHLY and CDR2 as FYNNEI. The CDR3 spans 17 residues. V lost 2 bases to trimming and J lost 7 bases; unmatched junction nucleotides: 10. The CDR3, as DNA: TGTGCCAGCAGTGAAATGGTTGGGACAGGGGGTAGTAATGAGCAGTTCTTC. This codes for CASSEMVGTGGSNEQFF.

The V call is TRBV2, the J call TRBJ2-1; D remains ambiguous. V was pared by 4 bases and J by 3 bases, with 7 bases between. This CDR3 contains 13 residues. The germline V gene encodes CDR1 SNHLY and CDR2 FYNNEI. The CDR3 region has the DNA TGTGCCAGCAGTGCCTGGGACTACAATGAGCAGTTCTTC. Amino acids: CASSAWDYNEQFF.

The CDR3 is CASRGQTNNSPLHF. The CDR3 DNA sequence: TGTGCCAGCAGGGGACAGACCAATAATTCACCCCTCCACTTT. The chain couples TRBV27 to TRBJ1-6; 7 nucleotides agree with TRBD1. The V segment lost 6 bases and the J segment 5 bases; nucleotides outside the gene matches: 4. This CDR3 is built from 14 residues. In germline, CDR1 is MNHEY, CDR2 SMNVEV (reference sequence).

The gene calls are TRBV27 and TRBJ2-1; TRBD1 might be the D (6 bases). This CDR3 contains 14 residues. Trimming pared 11 bases from V and 4 bases from J, leaving 18 bases between. Germline CDR1 is MNHEY and CDR2 is SMNVEV (reference sequence). Here the CDR3 DNA reads TGTGCCGCTCGGGGCAGGGGAAAATACAATGAGCAGTTCTTC. Translation: CAARGRGKYNEQFF.

This clone has only a few counts. The chain employs TRBV6-5 and TRBJ1-5, with a possible D match to TRBD1 (5 bases). With 6 bases removed from V and 0 bases from J, the gap between germline ends came to 12 bases. The CDR3 totals 15 residues. Germline assignment: CDR1 MNHEY and CDR2 SVGAGI. CDR3 residues: CASSPVRGSNQPQHF. The CDR3 nucleotides read TGTGCCAGCAGCCCGGTAAGGGGTAGCAATCAGCCCCAGCATTTT.

The DNA of the CDR3 is TGTGCCTCCGTCGGGACTAGCGGCTACAATGAGCAGTTCTTC. Translated, it gives CASVGTSGYNEQFF. The rearrangement uses TRBV7-9 and TRBJ2-1, with 11 bases lining up with TRBD2. The CDR3 is made up of 14 amino acids. V was clipped by 11 bases and J by 3 bases; unmatched bases: 6. CDR1 and CDR2 (germline): SEHNR, FQNEAQ (reference sequence). Full variable domain (missing parts from reference TRBV7-9 and TRBJ2-1): DTGVSQNPRHKITKRGQNVTFRCDPISEHNRLYWYRQTLGQGPEFLTYFQNEAQLEKSRLLSDRFSAERPKGSFSTLEIQRTEQGDSAMYLCASVGTSGYNEQFFGPGTRLTVL.

The chain combines TRBV6-6 with TRBJ1-2, with 7 positions matching TRBD1. The CDR3 runs 15 residues. The V gene end was trimmed by 2 bases and the J gene end by 4 bases; junction bases not matched to a gene: 7. Germline assignment: CDR1 MNHNY and CDR2 SVGAGI (reference sequence). The CDR3 sequence is CASSYPAGGPYGYTF. CDR3 coding DNA: TGTGCCAGCAGTTACCCCGCAGGGGGGCCCTATGGCTACACCTTC.

The chain has TRBV18 and TRBJ1-2; maybe TRBD1 (5 bases). CDR3 size: 14 residues. Per germline, CDR1 KGHSH and CDR2 LQKENI. V lost 0 bases and J lost 4, with 9 bases in between. CDR3 amino acids: CASSPPGGRYGYTF. In DNA, the CDR3 is TGTGCCAGCTCACCACCTGGGGGTCGCTATGGCTACACCTTC.

V usage is TRBV19 and J usage is TRBJ2-5; 8 bases agree with TRBD2. Per germline, CDR1 LNHDA and CDR2 SQIVND (reference sequence). The J segment lost 4 bases and the V segment lost 6 bases, leaving 10 bases of the junction unmatched. The CDR3 consists of 15 residues. The CDR3 sequence is CASRTGTSEGETQYF. CDR3 bases: TGTGCCAGTAGGACCGGGACTAGTGAGGGAGAGACCCAGTACTTC.

This rearrangement joins TRBV19 to TRBJ2-7, with D possibly being TRBD1 (6 bases). V lost 1 base and J 2 bases, leaving 15 bases between the germline ends. The CDR3 is made up of 16 amino acids. The germline V gene encodes CDR1 LNHDA and CDR2 SQIVND (reference sequence). The CDR3 DNA follows: TGTGCCAGTAGTATAGGGGCTGGAGAGGGGGCCTACGAGCAGTACTTC. This translates into CASSIGAGEGAYEQYF.

The chain has TRBV5-8 and TRBJ1-2; 9 bases map to TRBD1. Unmatched junction bases numbered 11, after V lost 7 bases and J lost 4 bases. The CDR3 extends over 15 amino acids. Germline lookup yields CDR1 SGHTS and CDR2 YDEGEE. The CDR3 DNA reads TGTGCCAGCGGCCACCCGACAGGGGGTATCTATGGCTACACCTTC. Its translation is CASGHPTGGIYGYTF.